These T cell receptor beta chains were read from a single sample in a study of cytomegalovirus exposure and HLA in healthy donors. Generated by immunoSEQ multiplex PCR, the TCRdb table keeps only in-frame clones and is missing some. Of 200,000 to 250,000 clones listed, 70% were seen once; the top ten hold 2.6%. The specimen sequenced was PBMCs. The receptor source for this set is a man in his forties in good health and CMV-seropositive. The CDR3 runs from the conserved cysteine through the conserved F or W. Fields, in order: clone size, J gene, V gene, D gene, CDR3 DNA, CDR3 protein. The D gene is left open where the match is weak. Size is omitted from some rows. Given values are once, few, many or a class for expanded clones.

>few|TRBJ1-6|TRBV7-2|TRBD1
TGTGCCAGCAGCTTCCGGGGACAGGGGGATTCACCCCTCCACTTT
CASSFRGQGDSPLHF
>NA|TRBJ1-2|TRBV25-1|NA
TGTGCCAGCAGTGAATATGGGCTGCGAGGCTACACCTTC
CASSEYGLRGYTF
>NA|TRBJ2-7|TRBV4-3|TRBD1
TGCGCCAGCAGCATAAGACAGGGGAGCGAGCAGTACTTC
CASSIRQGSEQYF
>NA|TRBJ2-6|TRBV7-8|NA
TGTGCCAGCAGACGGACATCCTTAGTGGGGGCCAACGTCCTGACTTTC
CASRRTSLVGANVLTF
>NA|TRBJ2-3|TRBV7-9|TRBD1
TGTGCCAGCAGCCTTCGACAGGGGGTCGGCACAGATACGCAGTATTTT
CASSLRQGVGTDTQYF
>few|TRBJ2-1|TRBV18|TRBD2
TGTGCCAGCTCACCGCCGGGACTAGCGGATGATGAGCAGTTCTTC
CASSPPGLADDEQFF
>NA|TRBJ1-5|TRBV27|NA
TGTGCCAGCGCGGGGAGGGGGAGCAATCAGCCCCAGCATTTT
CASAGRGSNQPQHF
>NA|TRBJ2-3|TRBV5-4|NA
TGTGCCAGCAGCTTGGGGCACACAGATACGCAGTATTTT
CASSLGHTDTQYF
>NA|TRBJ1-2|TRBV29-1|NA
TGCAGCGTTGAAGATCTTCATGAGGGCGGCTACACCTTC
CSVEDLHEGGYTF
>NA|TRBJ1-6|TRBV4-3|TRBD1
TGCGCCAGCAGCCAAAATCCCCTCGGGACAGGAATGAGTTCACCCCTCCACTTT
CASSQNPLGTGMSSPLHF
>NA|TRBJ2-7|TRBV28|TRBD1
TGTGCCAGCCCACCCGGGACAGGGTCACCCTACGAGCAGTACTTC
CASPPGTGSPYEQYF
>NA|TRBJ2-3|TRBV28|TRBD1
TGTGCCAGCAGTTTAATAGGACAGGGAGTCACAGATACGCAGTATTTT
CASSLIGQGVTDTQYF
>NA|TRBJ2-5|TRBV5-5|TRBD2
TGTGCCAGCAGCTTAGCGGGGCGAAGGGAGACCCAGTACTTC
CASSLAGRRETQYF
>NA|TRBJ2-7|TRBV4-1|TRBD1
TGCGCCAGCAGCAGCCGGGGACAGGAGACCTACGAGCAGTACTTC
CASSSRGQETYEQYF
>NA|TRBJ2-1|TRBV6-5|NA
TGTGCCAGCAGTTACTCGGAGCACAATGAGCAGTTCTTC
CASSYSEHNEQFF
>NA|TRBJ1-1|TRBV29-1|NA
TGCAGCGTTGGGAGGGCGGGGGGAAACACTGAAGCTTTCTTT
CSVGRAGGNTEAFF
>NA|TRBJ1-5|TRBV7-9|TRBD1
TGTGCCAGCAGCTTGGACAGGGGGAATCAGCCCCAGCATTTT
CASSLDRGNQPQHF
>few|TRBJ2-7|TRBV27|TRBD2
TGTGCCAGCAGTTTACTTTTGGGGCGGGGGGCCTCCTACGAGCAGTACTTC
CASSLLLGRGASYEQYF
>NA|TRBJ2-1|TRBV6-5|NA
TGTGCCAGCAGCCGGCCGGGGGAGCAGTTCTTC
CASSRPGEQFF
>NA|TRBJ1-4|TRBV5-1|NA
TGCGCCAGCAGCTTGCGGCCGGGAATCGATGAAAAACTGTTTTTT
CASSLRPGIDEKLFF
>NA|TRBJ1-2|TRBV2|TRBD1
TGTGCCAGCAGGCCGGGACAGTTGAACTATGGCTACACCTTC
CASRPGQLNYGYTF
>once|TRBJ2-7|TRBV5-1|NA
TGCGCCAGCAGCCGACTCGAGGAGGGGTCCCTCTCCTACGAGCAGTACTTC
CASSRLEEGSLSYEQYF
>few|TRBJ1-5|TRBV15|TRBD1
TGTGCCACCAGCAGAGGGAGACAGGGTTCACAGCCCCAGCATTTT
CATSRGRQGSQPQHF
>NA|TRBJ1-6|TRBV5-5|NA
TGTGCCAGCAGCTTGGATACAGGGCCGGGGTCACCCCTCCACTTT
CASSLDTGPGSPLHF
>NA|TRBJ1-5|TRBV6-5|NA
TGTGCCAGCAGTTCCATCGGCCCAACCCCGGGGCAGCCCCAGCATTTT
CASSSIGPTPGQPQHF
>NA|TRBJ1-2|TRBV5-1|TRBD1
TGCGCCAGCAGCTTGGACGGGACAGGGGGCTCCTTTAACTATGGCTACACCTTC
CASSLDGTGGSFNYGYTF
>NA|TRBJ2-3|TRBV19|NA
TGTGCCAGTAGTTCCTCCGGGACGCGGGGCGATACGCAGTATTTT
CASSSSGTRGDTQYF
>few|TRBJ2-5|TRBV9|NA
TGTGCCAGCAGCGTATCCGCAGGGGCGGTCAGGGAGACCCAGTACTTC
CASSVSAGAVRETQYF
>once|TRBJ2-2|TRBV27|NA
TGTGCCAGCAAGAGTTTCACCGGGGAGCTGTTTTTT
CASKSFTGELFF
>NA|TRBJ2-5|TRBV4-1|TRBD2
TGCGCCAGCAGACCACTAGCGGGGCAAGAGACCCAGTACTTC
CASRPLAGQETQYF
>NA|TRBJ2-7|TRBV13|NA
TGTGCCAGCAGAAGGGCAGCGGAGAGCTACGAGCAGTACTTC
CASRRAAESYEQYF
>few|TRBJ2-3|TRBV5-4|NA
TGTGCCAGCAGCTTATTCCTAGCACAAACGGATACGCAGTATTTT
CASSLFLAQTDTQYF
>NA|TRBJ2-1|TRBV5-4|TRBD1
TGTGCCAGCAGCTGGGGACAGGCCCTACAGGAGCAGTTCTTC
CASSWGQALQEQFF
>NA|TRBJ1-2|TRBV2|TRBD1
TGTGCCAGCAGTGAGGGACAGGGATCTAACTATGGCTACACCTTC
CASSEGQGSNYGYTF
>NA|TRBJ2-7|TRBV29-1|NA
TGCAGCGTTGAAATAGGGTCAGGCCGGGGCGAGCAGTACTTC
CSVEIGSGRGEQYF
>NA|TRBJ1-1|TRBV9|NA
TGTGCCAGCGGGGCACGGATGAACACTGAAGCTTTCTTT
CASGARMNTEAFF
>once|TRBJ2-7|TRBV2|TRBD1
TGTGCCAGCAGTTGGACAGGCCTTACCTACGAGCAGTACTTC
CASSWTGLTYEQYF
>NA|TRBJ2-3|TRBV10-3|TRBD2
TGTGCCATCAGTGACGTTGCGGGGGGGACCCTCGGAGATACGCAGTATTTT
CAISDVAGGTLGDTQYF
>NA|TRBJ1-1|TRBV29-1|NA
TGCAGCGCAATACAGGGCCGGAACACTGAAGCTTTCTTT
CSAIQGRNTEAFF
>NA|TRBJ1-5|TRBV19|NA
TGTGCCAGTATACTGGAATGGGGGCGCAATCAGCCCCAGCATTTT
CASILEWGRNQPQHF
>few|TRBJ2-3|TRBV4-3|TRBD2
TGCGCCAGCAGCCAAGGTGGCGGGGGGGCCCCAGATACGCAGTATTTT
CASSQGGGGAPDTQYF
>NA|TRBJ2-7|TRBV5-8|TRBD1
TGTGCCAGCAGCTTCGGCCGGGACAGGCCCTACGAGCAGTACTTC
CASSFGRDRPYEQYF
>few|TRBJ1-5|TRBV5-4|NA
TGTGCCAGCAGCCAAGACTACAGGGAGTATAGCAATCAGCCCCAGCATTTT
CASSQDYREYSNQPQHF
>NA|TRBJ1-1|TRBV16|TRBD1
TGTGCCAGCAGCCAAAATACAGGGGGCACTGAAGCTTTCTTT
CASSQNTGGTEAFF
>NA|TRBJ2-5|TRBV2|TRBD1
TGTGCCAGCAGTGAAACGACAGGGAGAGAGACCCAGTACTTC
CASSETTGRETQYF
>NA|TRBJ2-7|TRBV25-1|TRBD1
TGTGCCAGCCTGGGACAGGGAAAAGGCGAGCAGTACTTC
CASLGQGKGEQYF
>NA|TRBJ2-2|TRBV28|TRBD1
TGTGCCAGCAAAACCGACAGGGGACCCGGGGAGCTGTTTTTT
CASKTDRGPGELFF
>few|TRBJ2-2|TRBV5-1|TRBD2
TGCGCCAGCAGCTTAAGACTAGCGGGGGGATACACCGGGGAGCTGTTTTTT
CASSLRLAGGYTGELFF